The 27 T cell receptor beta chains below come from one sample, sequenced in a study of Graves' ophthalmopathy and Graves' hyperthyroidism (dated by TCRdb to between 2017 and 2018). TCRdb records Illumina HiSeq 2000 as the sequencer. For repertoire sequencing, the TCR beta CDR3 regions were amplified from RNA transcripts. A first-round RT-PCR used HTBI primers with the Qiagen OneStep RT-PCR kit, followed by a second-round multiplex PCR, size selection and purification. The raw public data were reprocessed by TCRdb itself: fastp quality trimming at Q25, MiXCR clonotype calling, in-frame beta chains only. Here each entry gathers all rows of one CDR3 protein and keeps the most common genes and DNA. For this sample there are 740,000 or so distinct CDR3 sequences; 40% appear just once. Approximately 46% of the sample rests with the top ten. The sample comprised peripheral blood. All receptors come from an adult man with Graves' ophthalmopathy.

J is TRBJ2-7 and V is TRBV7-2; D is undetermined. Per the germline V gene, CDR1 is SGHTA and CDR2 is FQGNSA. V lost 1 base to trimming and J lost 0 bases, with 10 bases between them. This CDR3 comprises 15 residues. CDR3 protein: CASSLEQTRSYEQYF. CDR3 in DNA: TGTGCCAGCAGCTTAGAGCAGACCCGCTCCTACGAGCAGTACTTC.

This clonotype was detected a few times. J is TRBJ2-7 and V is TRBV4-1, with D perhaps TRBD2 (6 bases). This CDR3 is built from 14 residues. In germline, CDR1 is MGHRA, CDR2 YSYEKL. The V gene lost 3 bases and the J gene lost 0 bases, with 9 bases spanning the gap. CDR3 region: CASSQRDASYEQYF. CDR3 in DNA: TGCGCCAGCAGCCAGCGGGACGCCTCCTACGAGCAGTACTTC.

CDR3 protein: CASSIGQGAAGELFF. In nucleotides, the CDR3 is TGTGCCAGTAGTATAGGACAGGGCGCAGCCGGGGAGCTGTTTTTT. The chain carries TRBV24-1 and TRBJ2-2; 8 bases align to TRBD1. The CDR3 is made up of 15 amino acids. CDR1 is KGHDR and CDR2 is SFDVKD in the germline V gene. The junction had 13 bases not matched to a gene; V was cut back by 11 bases and J by 6 bases.

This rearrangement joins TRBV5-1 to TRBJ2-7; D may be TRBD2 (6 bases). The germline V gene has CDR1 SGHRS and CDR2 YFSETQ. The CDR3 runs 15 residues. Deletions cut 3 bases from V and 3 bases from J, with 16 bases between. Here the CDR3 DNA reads TGCGCCAGCAGCTGGCCGGGTGGCGGGGTCTACGAGCAGTACTTC. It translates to CASSWPGGGVYEQYF. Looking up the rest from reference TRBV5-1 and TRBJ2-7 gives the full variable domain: KAGVTQTPRYLIKTRGQQVTLSCSPISGHRSVSWYQQTPGQGLQFLFEYFSETQRNKGNFPGRFSGRQFSNSRSEMNVSTLELGDSALYLCASSWPGGGVYEQYFGPGTRLTVT.

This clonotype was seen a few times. The CDR3 protein is CSASARSGKIQETQYF. CDR3 bases: TGCAGTGCCTCGGCCCGGAGCGGGAAGATACAAGAGACCCAGTACTTC. The chain uses TRBV20-1 and TRBJ2-5; TRBD2 agrees at 7 bases. Per the germline V gene, CDR1 is DFQATT and CDR2 is SNEGSKA (reference sequence). This CDR3 has 16 residues. Germline trimming cut 6 bases from V and 2 bases from J; bases unmatched to any gene: 15.

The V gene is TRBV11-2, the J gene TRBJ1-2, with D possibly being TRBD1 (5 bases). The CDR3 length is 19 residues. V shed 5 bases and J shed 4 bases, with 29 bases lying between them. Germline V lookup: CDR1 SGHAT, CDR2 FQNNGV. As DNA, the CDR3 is TGTGCCAGCAGCGTAGCTAGTTTGGGCAGGGATCGAAGAATCTATGGCTACACCTTC. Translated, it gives CASSVASLGRDRRIYGYTF.

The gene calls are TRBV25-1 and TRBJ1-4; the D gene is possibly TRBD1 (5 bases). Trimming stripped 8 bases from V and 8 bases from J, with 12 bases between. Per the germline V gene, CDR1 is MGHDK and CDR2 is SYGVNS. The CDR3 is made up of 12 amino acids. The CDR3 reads CASEVGDEKLFF. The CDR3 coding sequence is TGTGCCAGCGAGGTTGGGGACGAAAAACTGTTTTTT.

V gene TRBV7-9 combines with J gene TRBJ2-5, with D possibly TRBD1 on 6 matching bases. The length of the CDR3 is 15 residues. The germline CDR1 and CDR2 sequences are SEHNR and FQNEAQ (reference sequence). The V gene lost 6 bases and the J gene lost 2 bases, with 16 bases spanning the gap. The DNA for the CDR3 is TGTGCCAGCAGAGATGACAGGAAGGGGCAAGAGACCCAGTACTTC. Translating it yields CASRDDRKGQETQYF.

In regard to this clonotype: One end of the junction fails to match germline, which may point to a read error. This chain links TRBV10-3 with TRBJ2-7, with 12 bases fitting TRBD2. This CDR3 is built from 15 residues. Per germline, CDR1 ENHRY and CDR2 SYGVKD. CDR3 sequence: CASSWLAGGGYEQYF. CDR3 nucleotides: TGTGCCAGCAGTTGGCTAGCGGGAGGGGGGTACGAGCAGTACTTC.

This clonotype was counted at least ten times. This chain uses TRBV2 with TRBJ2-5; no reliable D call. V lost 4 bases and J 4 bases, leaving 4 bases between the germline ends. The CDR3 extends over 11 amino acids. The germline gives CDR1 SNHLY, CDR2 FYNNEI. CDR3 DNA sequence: TGTGCCAGCAGTGCTACAGAGACCCAGTACTTC. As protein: CASSATETQYF.

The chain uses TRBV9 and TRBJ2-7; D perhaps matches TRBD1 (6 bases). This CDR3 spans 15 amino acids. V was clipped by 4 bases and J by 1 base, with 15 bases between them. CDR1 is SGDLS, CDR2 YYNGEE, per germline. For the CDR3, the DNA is TGTGCCAGCAGCACAGGGACGAACCCGTCCTACGAGCAGTACTTC. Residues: CASSTGTNPSYEQYF. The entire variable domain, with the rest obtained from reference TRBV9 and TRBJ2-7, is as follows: DSGVTQTPKHLITATGQRVTLRCSPRSGDLSVYWYQQSLDQGLQFLIQYYNGEERAKGNILERFSAQQFPDLHSELNLSSLELGDSALYFCASSTGTNPSYEQYFGPGTRLTVT.

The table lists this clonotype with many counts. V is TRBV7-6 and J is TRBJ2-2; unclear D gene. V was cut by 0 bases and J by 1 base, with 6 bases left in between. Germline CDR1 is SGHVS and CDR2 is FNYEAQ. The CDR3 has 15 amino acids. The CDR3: CASSLAVGNTGELFF. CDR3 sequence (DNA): TGTGCCAGCAGCTTAGCCGTGGGGAACACCGGGGAGCTGTTTTTT.

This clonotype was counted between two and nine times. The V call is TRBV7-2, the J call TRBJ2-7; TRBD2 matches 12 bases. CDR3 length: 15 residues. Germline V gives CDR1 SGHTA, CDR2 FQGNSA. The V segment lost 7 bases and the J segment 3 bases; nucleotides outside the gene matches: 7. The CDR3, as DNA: TGTGCCAGCACCCTAGGACTAGCGGGATACTACGAGCAGTACTTC. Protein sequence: CASTLGLAGYYEQYF.

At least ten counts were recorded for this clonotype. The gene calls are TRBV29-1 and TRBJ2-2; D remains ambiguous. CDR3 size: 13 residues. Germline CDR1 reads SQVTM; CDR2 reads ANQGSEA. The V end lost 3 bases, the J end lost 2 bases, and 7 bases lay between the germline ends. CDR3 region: CSVDSTNTGELFF. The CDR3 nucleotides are TGCAGCGTTGACAGCACCAACACCGGGGAGCTGTTTTTT.

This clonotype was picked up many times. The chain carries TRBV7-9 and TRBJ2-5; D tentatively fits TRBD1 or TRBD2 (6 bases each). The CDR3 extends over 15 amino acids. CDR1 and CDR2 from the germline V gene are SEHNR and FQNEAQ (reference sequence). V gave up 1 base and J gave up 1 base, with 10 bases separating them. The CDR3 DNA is TGTGCCAGCAGCTTAGTAGGGGGGACCCAAGAGACCCAGTACTTC. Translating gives CASSLVGGTQETQYF. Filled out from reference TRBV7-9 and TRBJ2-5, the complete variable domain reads DTGVSQNPRHKITKRGQNVTFRCDPISEHNRLYWYRQTLGQGPEFLTYFQNEAQLEKSRLLSDRFSAERPKGSFSTLEIQRTEQGDSAMYLCASSLVGGTQETQYFGPGTRLLVL.

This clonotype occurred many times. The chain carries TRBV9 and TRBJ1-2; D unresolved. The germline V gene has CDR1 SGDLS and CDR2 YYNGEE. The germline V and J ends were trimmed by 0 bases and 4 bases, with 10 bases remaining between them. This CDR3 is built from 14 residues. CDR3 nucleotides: TGTGCCAGCAGCGTAGATTTAGAGATCTATGGCTACACCTTC. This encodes CASSVDLEIYGYTF. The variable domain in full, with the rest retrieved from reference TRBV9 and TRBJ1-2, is DSGVTQTPKHLITATGQRVTLRCSPRSGDLSVYWYQQSLDQGLQFLIQYYNGEERAKGNILERFSAQQFPDLHSELNLSSLELGDSALYFCASSVDLEIYGYTFGSGTRLTVV.

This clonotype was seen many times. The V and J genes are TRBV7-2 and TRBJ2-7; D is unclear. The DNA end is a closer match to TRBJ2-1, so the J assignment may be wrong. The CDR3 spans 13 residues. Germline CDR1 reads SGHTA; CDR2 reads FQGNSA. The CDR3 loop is CASSLIKGGEQFF. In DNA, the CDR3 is TGTGCCAGCAGCTTGATTAAAGGCGGTGAGCAGTTCTTC.

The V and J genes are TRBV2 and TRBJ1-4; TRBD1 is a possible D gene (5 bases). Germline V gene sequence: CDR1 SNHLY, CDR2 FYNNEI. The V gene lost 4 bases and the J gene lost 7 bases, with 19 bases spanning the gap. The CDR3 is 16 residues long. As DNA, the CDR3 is TGTGCCAGCAGTGCTGGGGGGAGGGGATTAGGTGAAAAACTGTTTTTT. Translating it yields CASSAGGRGLGEKLFF.

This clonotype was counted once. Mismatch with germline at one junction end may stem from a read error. The CDR3 nucleotides read TGTGCCAGCAGGGCAGAGAATAATTCACCCCCCCACTTT. Protein sequence: CASRAENNSPPHF. The chain combines TRBV10-3 with TRBJ1-6; D possibly corresponds to TRBD1 (5 bases). There are 13 residues in the CDR3. The germline V gene has CDR1 ENHRY and CDR2 SYGVKD.

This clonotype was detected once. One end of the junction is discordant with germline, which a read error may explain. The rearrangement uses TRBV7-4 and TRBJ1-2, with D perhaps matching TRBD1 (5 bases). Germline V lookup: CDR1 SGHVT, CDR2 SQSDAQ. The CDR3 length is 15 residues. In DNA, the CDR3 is TGCGCCAGCAGCCAAGTCGGTGGGGCGCGAGATGGCTACACCTTC. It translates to CASSQVGGARDGYTF.

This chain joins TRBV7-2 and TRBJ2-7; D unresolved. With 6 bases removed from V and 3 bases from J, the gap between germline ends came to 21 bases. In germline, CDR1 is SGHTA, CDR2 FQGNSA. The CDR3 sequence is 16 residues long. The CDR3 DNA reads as TGTGCCAGCAGTCCACCGCCGGGTTGGTTTAGCTACGAGCAGTACTTC. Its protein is CASSPPPGWFSYEQYF. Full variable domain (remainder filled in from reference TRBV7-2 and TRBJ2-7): GAGVSQSPSNKVTEKGKDVELRCDPISGHTALYWYRQSLGQGLEFLIYFQGNSAPDKSGLPSDRFSAERTGGSVSTLTIQRTQQEDSAVYLCASSPPPGWFSYEQYFGPGTRLTVT.

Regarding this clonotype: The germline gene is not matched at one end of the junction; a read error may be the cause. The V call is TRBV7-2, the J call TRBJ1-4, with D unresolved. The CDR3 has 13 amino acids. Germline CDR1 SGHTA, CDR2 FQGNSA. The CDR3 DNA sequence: TGTGACAGCAGTGAAGCTTTTCCGGAAAAACTGTTTTTT. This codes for CDSSEAFPEKLFF. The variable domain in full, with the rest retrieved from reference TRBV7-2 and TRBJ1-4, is GAGVSQSPSNKVTEKGKDVELRCDPISGHTALYWYRQSLGQGLEFLIYFQGNSAPDKSGLPSDRFSAERTGGSVSTLTIQRTQQEDSAVYLCDSSEAFPEKLFFGSGTQLSVL.

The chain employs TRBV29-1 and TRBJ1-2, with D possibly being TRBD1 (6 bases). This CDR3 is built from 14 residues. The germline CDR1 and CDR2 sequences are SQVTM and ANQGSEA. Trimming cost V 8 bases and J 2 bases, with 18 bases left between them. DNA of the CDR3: TGCAGCCAAGATCCACAGGGCGTCAACTATGGCTACACCTTC. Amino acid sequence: CSQDPQGVNYGYTF.

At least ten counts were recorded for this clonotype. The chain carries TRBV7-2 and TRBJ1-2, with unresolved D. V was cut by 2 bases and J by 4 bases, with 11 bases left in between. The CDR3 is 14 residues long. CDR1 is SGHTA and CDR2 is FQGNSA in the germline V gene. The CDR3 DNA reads TGTGCCAGCAGCTTATCAGGCCCACTCTATGGCTACACCTTC. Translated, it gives CASSLSGPLYGYTF.

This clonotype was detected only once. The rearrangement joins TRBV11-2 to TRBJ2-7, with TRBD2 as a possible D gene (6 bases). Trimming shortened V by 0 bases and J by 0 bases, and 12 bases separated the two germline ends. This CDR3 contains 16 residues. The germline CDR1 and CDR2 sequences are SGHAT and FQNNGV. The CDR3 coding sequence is TGTGCCAGCAGCTTAGATAGGGTAGCGGTCTCCTACGAGCAGTACTTC. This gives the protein CASSLDRVAVSYEQYF.

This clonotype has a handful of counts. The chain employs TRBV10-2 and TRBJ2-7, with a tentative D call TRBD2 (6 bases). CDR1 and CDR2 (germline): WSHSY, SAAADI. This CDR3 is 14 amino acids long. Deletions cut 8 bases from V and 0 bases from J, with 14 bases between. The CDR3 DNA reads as TGCGCCAGCGAGTCCGCGGGGATCTCCTACGAGCAGTACTTC. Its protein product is CASESAGISYEQYF.

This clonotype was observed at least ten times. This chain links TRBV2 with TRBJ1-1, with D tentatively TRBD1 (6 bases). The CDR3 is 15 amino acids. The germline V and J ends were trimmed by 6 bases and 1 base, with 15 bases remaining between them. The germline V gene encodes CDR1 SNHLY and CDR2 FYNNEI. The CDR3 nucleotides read TGTGCCAGCAGGGAGACAGGAGGTACGAACACTGAAGCTTTCTTT. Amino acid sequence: CASRETGGTNTEAFF. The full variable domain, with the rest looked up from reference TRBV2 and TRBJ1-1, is EPEVTQTPSHQVTQMGQEVILRCVPISNHLYFYWYRQILGQKVEFLVSFYNNEISEKSEIFDDQFSVERPDGSNFTLKIRSTKLEDSAMYFCASRETGGTNTEAFFGQGTRLTVV.